Below, 20 T cell receptor beta chains from the same sample are listed, as sequenced in a study of response to subunit inactivated influenza vaccine. TCRdb called the RT-PCR reads again in MiXCR, with one record for every CDR3 protein. Here the sample spans some 640,000 distinct CDR3 sequences, approximately 15% being singletons. Sequenced material: PBMCs from blood, taken roughly 2 weeks before vaccination. The receptor source for this set is a man aged 50-59 years who received an inactivated influenza vaccine.

This chain links TRBV6-2 or TRBV6-3 with TRBJ2-6, with 8 bases lining up with TRBD1. Per germline, CDR1 MNHEY and CDR2 SVGEGT. The CDR3 extends over 18 amino acids. V gave up 2 bases and J gave up 0 bases; unmatched junction bases: 6. DNA for the CDR3: TGTGCCAGCAGTTACGAGGGGACAGGAACCTCTGGGGCCAACGTCCTGACTTTC. Protein product: CASSYEGTGTSGANVLTF.

This clonotype was picked up a small number of times. The J gene is TRBJ2-1, the V gene TRBV7-2; tentative D call: TRBD2 (6 bases). The germline CDR1 and CDR2 sequences are SGHTA and FQGNSA. Trimming took off 7 bases at V and 1 base at J, with 11 bases between the two ends. The CDR3 contains 14 residues. The CDR3 nucleotides read TGTGCCAGCACACGGGACTGGTCCTACAATGAGCAGTTCTTC. It is translated as CASTRDWSYNEQFF.

V usage is TRBV5-1 and J usage is TRBJ2-5, with 11 nucleotides matching TRBD2. V was pared by 1 base and J by 4 bases, with 12 bases of the junction left unmatched. Germline V gene sequence: CDR1 SGHRS, CDR2 YFSETQ. This CDR3 has 18 amino acids. The CDR3 DNA follows: TGCGCCAGCAGCTTGTTTTCTAGCGGGGGGTACGCTCCAGAGACCCAGTACTTC. It yields the protein CASSLFSSGGYAPETQYF. Looking up the rest from reference TRBV5-1 and TRBJ2-5 gives the full variable domain: KAGVTQTPRYLIKTRGQQVTLSCSPISGHRSVSWYQQTPGQGLQFLFEYFSETQRNKGNFPGRFSGRQFSNSRSEMNVSTLELGDSALYLCASSLFSSGGYAPETQYFGPGTRLLVL.

There are a few counts of this clonotype. The rearrangement joins TRBV6-5 to TRBJ2-7; D call uncertain. The CDR3 covers 13 residues. CDR1 is MNHEY, CDR2 SVGAGI, per germline. V was clipped by 7 bases and J by 1 base, with 11 bases between them. CDR3 coding DNA: TGTGCCAGCAATTTTCAGGTATCCTACGAGCAGTACTTC. Translation: CASNFQVSYEQYF.

The chain employs TRBV24-1 and TRBJ2-3; D remains unclear. Germline lookup yields CDR1 KGHDR and CDR2 SFDVKD. Deletions cut 2 bases from V and 0 bases from J, with 5 bases between. The CDR3 totals 14 residues. In DNA form, the CDR3 reads TGTGCCACCAGTGATTCGCGGAGCACAGATACGCAGTATTTT. Protein sequence: CATSDSRSTDTQYF.

The V gene is TRBV28, the J gene TRBJ2-7; 8 positions match TRBD2. This CDR3 region has 15 residues. V shed 10 bases, J shed 0 bases, and the junction held 11 bases outside the gene matches. Germline V gene lookup returns CDR1 MDHEN and CDR2 SYDVKM. CDR3 DNA sequence: TGTGCCACTAAAGGACAGCGGGAGAACTCCTACGAGCAGTACTTC. Protein sequence: CATKGQRENSYEQYF.

In nucleotides, the CDR3 is TGTGCCAGCAGCCCCCGGGGGAGGATTGAAAAACTGTTTTTT. Translating gives CASSPRGRIEKLFF. The genes are TRBV7-2 and TRBJ1-4; D is possibly TRBD1 (5 bases). Germline values: CDR1 SGHTA, CDR2 FQGNSA. Deletions cut 5 bases from V and 7 bases from J, with 14 bases between. The CDR3 is 14 amino acids.

The chain couples TRBV5-1 to TRBJ2-5; D uncertain. Trimming took off 0 bases at V and 3 bases at J, with 12 bases between the two ends. Germline loops: CDR1 SGHRS, CDR2 YFSETQ. The CDR3 runs 15 residues. CDR3 sequence reads: CASSLAPRLEETQYF. CDR3 coding DNA: TGCGCCAGCAGCTTGGCGCCCAGATTGGAAGAGACCCAGTACTTC.

CDR3 loop: CASRADQSYNEQFF. The CDR3 region has the DNA TGTGCCAGCAGAGCGGACCAATCCTACAATGAGCAGTTCTTC. The chain has TRBV2 and TRBJ2-1; a possible D gene is TRBD2 (5 bases). Germline CDR1 SNHLY, CDR2 FYNNEI. V dropped 6 bases and J dropped 1 base, with 10 bases sitting between them. This CDR3 is 14 amino acids long. The complete variable domain, with remaining parts taken from reference TRBV2 and TRBJ2-1, reads EPEVTQTPSHQVTQMGQEVILRCVPISNHLYFYWYRQILGQKVEFLVSFYNNEISEKSEIFDDQFSVERPDGSNFTLKIRSTKLEDSAMYFCASRADQSYNEQFFGPGTRLTVL.

This chain links TRBV11-1 with TRBJ1-6; 7 bases fit TRBD1. CDR3 length equals 19 residues. J was trimmed by 0 bases and V by 3 bases; bases with no gene match: 11. CDR1 SGHAT and CDR2 FQDESV come from the germline V gene (reference sequence). The CDR3 sequence is CASSFSNSRGSSYNSPLHF. The CDR3 region has the DNA TGTGCCAGCAGCTTTTCCAACTCCAGGGGGAGCTCCTATAATTCACCCCTCCACTTT.

This clonotype was found a few times. The chain has TRBV6-5 and TRBJ2-7; 9 bases are shared with TRBD2. Germline CDR1 and CDR2: MNHEY and SVGAGI. The V and J ends lost 0 bases and 0 bases, in that order; junction bases with no gene match: 6. The length of the CDR3 is 17 residues. CDR3 coding DNA: TGTGCCAGCAGTTACTCGATTGAACTAGCGGGCTCCTACGAGCAGTACTTC. Translating gives CASSYSIELAGSYEQYF.

This clonotype has only a few counts. The chain joins TRBV5-6 to TRBJ1-2; D might be TRBD1 (6 bases). The CDR3 contains 15 residues. Germline CDR1 and CDR2: SGHDT and YYEEEE. V was cut by 3 bases and J by 1 base, with 13 bases left in between. CDR3 region: CASSSLQGNNYGYTF. The CDR3 DNA follows: TGTGCCAGCAGCTCGTTACAGGGAAATAACTATGGCTACACCTTC.

This clonotype was observed at least ten times. As DNA, the CDR3 is TGTGCCAGCAGTTACGTGCGGGGCTACACTGAAGCTTTCTTT. This translates into CASSYVRGYTEAFF. The rearrangement joins TRBV6-5 to TRBJ1-1; a possible D gene is TRBD1 (5 bases). Germline CDR1 and CDR2: MNHEY and SVGAGI. The CDR3 covers 14 residues. Trimming took off 2 bases at V and 3 bases at J, with 10 bases between the two ends.

The chain uses TRBV20-1 and TRBJ2-1; 8 bases agree with TRBD1. The CDR3 has 12 residues. CDR1 and CDR2 (germline): DFQATT, SNEGSKA (reference sequence). V lost 5 bases to trimming and J lost 10 bases; unmatched junction nucleotides: 7. CDR3 sequence: CSAPDRGTEQFF. For the CDR3, the DNA is TGCAGTGCTCCCGACAGGGGAACGGAGCAGTTCTTC.

This clonotype was picked up a small number of times. The chain joins TRBV7-6 to TRBJ2-2; TRBD2 might be the D (6 bases). The CDR3 has 13 residues. The V gene lost 7 bases and the J gene lost 6 bases, with 12 bases spanning the gap. Germline V CDR1 and CDR2: SGHVS, FNYEAQ. For the CDR3, the DNA is TGTGCCAGCACGGCTCCTAGCGCCGGGGAGCTGTTTTTT. Its protein product is CASTAPSAGELFF.

This chain connects TRBV12-3 or TRBV12-4 to TRBJ2-1; 8 bases line up with TRBD2. The CDR3 length is 13 residues. The V segment lost 3 bases and the J segment 10 bases; nucleotides outside the gene matches: 5. The CDR3 here is CASSFGGAEEQFF. The DNA for the CDR3 is TGTGCCAGCAGTTTCGGGGGGGCTGAGGAGCAGTTCTTC.

The chain employs TRBV6-5 and TRBJ2-5, with 10 bases lining up with TRBD1. Germline-derived CDR1 and CDR2 are MNHEY and SVGAGI. V shed 4 bases and J 5 bases; nucleotides not matched to a gene: 7. The CDR3 length is 15 residues. The CDR3 nucleotides read TGTGCCAGCAGTTTTGGGACAGGGGTTTTGGAGACCCAGTACTTC. Amino acid sequence: CASSFGTGVLETQYF.

This clonotype was counted only a few times. The V gene is TRBV20-1, the J gene TRBJ2-5; either TRBD1 or TRBD2 may supply D (6 bases each). Germline CDR1 and CDR2: DFQATT and SNEGSKA (reference sequence). CDR3 length equals 14 residues. Deletions cut 2 bases from V and 5 bases from J, with 15 bases between. DNA for the CDR3: TGCAGTGCTAGAAGAATGGGGGGCTATGAGACCCAGTACTTC. It codes for CSARRMGGYETQYF.

The sample holds many counts of this clonotype. The V call is TRBV5-1, the J call TRBJ1-1; D may be TRBD1 (5 bases). Trimming shortened V by 4 bases and J by 2 bases, and 15 bases separated the two germline ends. This CDR3 has 15 amino acids. Germline lookup yields CDR1 SGHRS and CDR2 YFSETQ. The CDR3 coding sequence is TGCGCCAGCAGCCCTGTGACACAGGCAAACACTGAAGCTTTCTTT. It yields the protein CASSPVTQANTEAFF.

V and J are TRBV15 and TRBJ2-2; 8 bases are a match to TRBD1. The ends lost 9 bases at V and 4 bases at J; junction bases unmatched: 4. This CDR3 has 13 residues. Germline CDR1 is LNHNV and CDR2 is YYDKDF (reference sequence). Here the CDR3 reads CATRDRGTGELFF. For the CDR3, the DNA is TGTGCCACTAGAGACAGGGGCACCGGGGAGCTGTTTTTT.